A selection of T cell receptor beta chains follows, all from one sample in a study of blood T cell repertoires in COVID-19. The protocol was immunoSEQ multiplex PCR, while the TCRdb copy is restricted to in-frame clones and leaves out a portion. The sample includes more than 120,000 clones, 87% seen only once; the top ten take 0.9% to 0.95%. Material: peripheral blood. These receptors were taken from a woman in her forties or fifties with acute or convalescent COVID-19. Both conserved end residues are part of each CDR3. A D gene is named only where the DNA matches it firmly. For some rows the clone size is stated as once, few or many, or as a class when expanded; others skip it.

abundance: -
j_gene: TRBJ1-1
d_gene: TRBD1
v_gene: TRBV19
CDR3nt: TGTGCCAGTAGCGGGACAGCCGGGGTCACTGAAGCTTTCTTT
CDR3aa: CASSGTAGVTEAFF

abundance: -
j_gene: TRBJ2-7
d_gene: TRBD2
v_gene: TRBV28
CDR3nt: TGTGCCAGCATCTTTTCTAGCGGGAGGGCTTACGAGCAGTACTTC
CDR3aa: CASIFSSGRAYEQYF

abundance: -
j_gene: TRBJ2-2
d_gene: -
v_gene: TRBV10-1
CDR3nt: TGCGCCAGCAGACTCAGGGGCGACACCGGGGAGCTGTTTTTT
CDR3aa: CASRLRGDTGELFF

abundance: -
j_gene: TRBJ1-5
d_gene: -
v_gene: TRBV7-9
CDR3nt: TGTGCCAGCAGCTTAGGACAGCCAGATCAGCCCCAGCATTTT
CDR3aa: CASSLGQPDQPQHF

abundance: once
j_gene: TRBJ2-2
d_gene: -
v_gene: TRBV5-1
CDR3nt: TGCGCCAGCAGCTTGGACAGGTACACCGGGGAGCTGTTTTTT
CDR3aa: CASSLDRYTGELFF

abundance: -
j_gene: TRBJ2-7
d_gene: -
v_gene: TRBV11-2
CDR3nt: TGTGCCAGCAGCGTGACGCCGGAACAGGTCTACGAGCAGTACTTC
CDR3aa: CASSVTPEQVYEQYF

abundance: -
j_gene: TRBJ2-3
d_gene: TRBD1
v_gene: TRBV24-1
CDR3nt: TGTGCCACCAGTGCCCGGACAGGGGTGGCGTATTTT
CDR3aa: CATSARTGVAYF

abundance: -
j_gene: TRBJ2-2
d_gene: -
v_gene: TRBV12-5
CDR3nt: TGTGCTAGTGGCCGCGACAGTAAGGACACCGGGGAGCTGTTTTTT
CDR3aa: CASGRDSKDTGELFF

abundance: once
j_gene: TRBJ2-7
d_gene: TRBD1
v_gene: TRBV30
CDR3nt: TGTGCCTGGGGCCCCGGACAGGGTTTGACCTACGAGCAGTACTTC
CDR3aa: CAWGPGQGLTYEQYF

abundance: -
j_gene: TRBJ2-5
d_gene: -
v_gene: TRBV5-1
CDR3nt: TGCGCCAGCCGTCCTGAGGACAGTCAAGAGACCCAGTACTTC
CDR3aa: CASRPEDSQETQYF

abundance: -
j_gene: TRBJ2-7
d_gene: TRBD1
v_gene: TRBV10-3
CDR3nt: TGTGCCAGTGGACAGGTCTACGAGCAGTACTTC
CDR3aa: CASGQVYEQYF

abundance: -
j_gene: TRBJ1-5
d_gene: -
v_gene: TRBV28
CDR3nt: TGTGCCAGCACCAAAGGGGGAGGGGACAATCAGCCCCAGCATTTT
CDR3aa: CASTKGGGDNQPQHF

abundance: once
j_gene: TRBJ1-6
d_gene: -
v_gene: TRBV4-2
CDR3nt: TGTGCCAGCAGCCAAGTTAGGGGCATGAATTCACCCCTCCACTTT
CDR3aa: CASSQVRGMNSPLHF

abundance: -
j_gene: TRBJ2-3
d_gene: -
v_gene: TRBV6-5
CDR3nt: TGTGCCAGCAGTTCCAACACAGATACGCAGTATTTT
CDR3aa: CASSSNTDTQYF

abundance: -
j_gene: TRBJ1-2
d_gene: TRBD1
v_gene: TRBV9
CDR3nt: TGTGCCAGCAGCCCATACGGGCGGGGACAGAATAACTATGGCTACACCTTC
CDR3aa: CASSPYGRGQNNYGYTF

abundance: -
j_gene: TRBJ1-3
d_gene: -
v_gene: TRBV27
CDR3nt: TGTGCCAGCTCCGACAGCTCTGGAAACACCATATATTTT
CDR3aa: CASSDSSGNTIYF

abundance: -
j_gene: TRBJ1-1
d_gene: -
v_gene: TRBV27
CDR3nt: TGTGCCAGCAGTTTATACAGGAACACTGAAGCTTTCTTT
CDR3aa: CASSLYRNTEAFF

abundance: -
j_gene: TRBJ1-1
d_gene: -
v_gene: TRBV19
CDR3nt: TGTGCCAGTAGCATCAGACAGGTAAACACTGAAGCTTTCTTT
CDR3aa: CASSIRQVNTEAFF

abundance: -
j_gene: TRBJ2-3
d_gene: TRBD1
v_gene: TRBV14
CDR3nt: TGTGCCAGCAGCCAAACAGGGGGCAGAGGCCCCACAGATACGCAGTATTTT
CDR3aa: CASSQTGGRGPTDTQYF

abundance: -
j_gene: TRBJ1-3
d_gene: -
v_gene: TRBV4-2
CDR3nt: TGTGCCAGCAGCCAAGGACGGACAGACGGAAACACCATATATTTT
CDR3aa: CASSQGRTDGNTIYF

abundance: -
j_gene: TRBJ2-1
d_gene: TRBD2
v_gene: TRBV9
CDR3nt: TGTGCCAGCAGCGTCGTAGCGGGGGGGCTCAATGAGCAGTTCTTC
CDR3aa: CASSVVAGGLNEQFF

abundance: -
j_gene: TRBJ2-3
d_gene: -
v_gene: TRBV20-1
CDR3nt: TGCAGTGCTACTAGCACAGATACGCAGTATTTT
CDR3aa: CSATSTDTQYF

abundance: once
j_gene: TRBJ2-7
d_gene: TRBD1
v_gene: TRBV7-6
CDR3nt: TGTGCCAGCAGCTTAAGGGGACAGGGCTACGAGCAGTACTTC
CDR3aa: CASSLRGQGYEQYF

abundance: -
j_gene: TRBJ1-1
d_gene: -
v_gene: TRBV6-5
CDR3nt: TGTGCCACCTGGCTAGGACTTGAAGCTTTCTTT
CDR3aa: CATWLGLEAFF

abundance: -
j_gene: TRBJ2-5
d_gene: TRBD2
v_gene: TRBV6-5
CDR3nt: TGTGCCAGCAGACTAGCGGGAGACCTCCAAGAGACCCAGTACTTC
CDR3aa: CASRLAGDLQETQYF

abundance: -
j_gene: TRBJ2-4
d_gene: -
v_gene: TRBV18
CDR3nt: TGTGCCAGCTCACCACAAGCTTTTCAGGGGACGTACTTC
CDR3aa: CASSPQAFQGTYF

abundance: -
j_gene: TRBJ1-2
d_gene: -
v_gene: TRBV7-9
CDR3nt: TGTGCCAGCAGCTCGACAGACTATGGCTACACCTTC
CDR3aa: CASSSTDYGYTF

abundance: -
j_gene: TRBJ2-4
d_gene: -
v_gene: TRBV7-2
CDR3nt: TGTGCCAGCAGCTTAGAAATTTACGGCGGCTTAAAAAACATTCAGTACTTC
CDR3aa: CASSLEIYGGLKNIQYF

abundance: -
j_gene: TRBJ1-5
d_gene: -
v_gene: TRBV15
CDR3nt: TGTGCCACCAGCAGCAGGGCATCCCCCCAGCATTTT
CDR3aa: CATSSRASPQHF

abundance: once
j_gene: TRBJ1-3
d_gene: -
v_gene: TRBV2
CDR3nt: TGTGCCAGCAGACCCGGGACAACTGGAAACACCATATATTTT
CDR3aa: CASRPGTTGNTIYF

abundance: -
j_gene: TRBJ2-7
d_gene: -
v_gene: TRBV3-1/TRBV3-2
CDR3nt: TGTGCCAGCAGATATGGCAACTCCTACGAGCAGTACTTC
CDR3aa: CASRYGNSYEQYF

abundance: -
j_gene: TRBJ2-2
d_gene: TRBD2
v_gene: TRBV7-8
CDR3nt: TGTGCCAGCAGCTTAGTAGCGGGAGGGCCGACCGGGGAGCTGTTTTTT
CDR3aa: CASSLVAGGPTGELFF

abundance: -
j_gene: TRBJ2-5
d_gene: TRBD1
v_gene: TRBV2
CDR3nt: TGTGCCAGCAGCCCGGACAGGGGGTACCAAGAGACCCAGTACTTC
CDR3aa: CASSPDRGYQETQYF

abundance: -
j_gene: TRBJ1-4
d_gene: TRBD1
v_gene: TRBV7-2
CDR3nt: TGTGCCAGCAGCAGATCAGGGACAGGGTCTGAAAAACTGTTTTTT
CDR3aa: CASSRSGTGSEKLFF

abundance: -
j_gene: TRBJ1-5
d_gene: TRBD1
v_gene: TRBV5-8
CDR3nt: TGTGCCAGCAGCGGGGGACAGGGTAGCAATCAGCCCCAGCATTTT
CDR3aa: CASSGGQGSNQPQHF

abundance: -
j_gene: TRBJ1-4
d_gene: TRBD1
v_gene: TRBV6-6
CDR3nt: TGTGCCAGCAGTTACACCGGACAGGGAAGTGAAAAACTGTTTTTT
CDR3aa: CASSYTGQGSEKLFF

abundance: -
j_gene: TRBJ1-2
d_gene: -
v_gene: TRBV12-2
CDR3nt: TGTGCAAGTCGCTTAATATGGCAGGGGGAAGGCTACACCTTC
CDR3aa: CASRLIWQGEGYTF

abundance: -
j_gene: TRBJ1-1
d_gene: -
v_gene: TRBV10-2
CDR3nt: TGCGCCAGCAGTGACAGGGTAGAGGACACTGAAGCTTTCTTT
CDR3aa: CASSDRVEDTEAFF

abundance: -
j_gene: TRBJ2-1
d_gene: TRBD2
v_gene: TRBV5-1
CDR3nt: TGCGCCAGCAGCGCCCCGACTAGCCTCGTCAATGAGCAGTTCTTC
CDR3aa: CASSAPTSLVNEQFF

abundance: -
j_gene: TRBJ1-2
d_gene: TRBD1
v_gene: TRBV6-5
CDR3nt: TGTGCCAGCACCTTGGTAGGGACAGGCGCGTCTGGCTACACCTTC
CDR3aa: CASTLVGTGASGYTF

abundance: few
j_gene: TRBJ2-7
d_gene: TRBD1
v_gene: TRBV3-1/TRBV3-2
CDR3nt: TGTGCCAGCAGCCTGGGACAGGGGCCCCACGAGCAGTACTTC
CDR3aa: CASSLGQGPHEQYF

abundance: -
j_gene: TRBJ1-2
d_gene: TRBD1
v_gene: TRBV24-1
CDR3nt: TGTGCCACCAGTGACGTGGACAGGGGTTGGGGCTACACCTTC
CDR3aa: CATSDVDRGWGYTF

abundance: once
j_gene: TRBJ1-1
d_gene: -
v_gene: TRBV27
CDR3nt: TGTGCCAGCAGTTTATCAAATACGGTGAACACTGAAGCTTTCTTT
CDR3aa: CASSLSNTVNTEAFF

abundance: -
j_gene: TRBJ2-7
d_gene: -
v_gene: TRBV5-1
CDR3nt: TGCGCCAGCAGCTTGGCCAACGAGGGAAACGAGCAGTACTTC
CDR3aa: CASSLANEGNEQYF

abundance: -
j_gene: TRBJ1-2
d_gene: -
v_gene: TRBV12-3/TRBV12-4
CDR3nt: TGTGCCAGCAGATATTCCTCTTATGGCTACACCTTC
CDR3aa: CASRYSSYGYTF

abundance: -
j_gene: TRBJ2-3
d_gene: -
v_gene: TRBV6-5
CDR3nt: TGTGCCAGCAGCCGGAGGGGTGATACGCAGTATTTT
CDR3aa: CASSRRGDTQYF

abundance: -
j_gene: TRBJ2-1
d_gene: -
v_gene: TRBV13
CDR3nt: TGTGCCAGCAGCTTAGGCTGGAGCTCCTACAATGAGCAGTTCTTC
CDR3aa: CASSLGWSSYNEQFF

abundance: few
j_gene: TRBJ2-3
d_gene: TRBD2
v_gene: TRBV4-2
CDR3nt: TGTGCCAGCAGCCCCCTCGGGGCGGGGGGGCCGGAGGTCGGAGATACGCAGTATTTT
CDR3aa: CASSPLGAGGPEVGDTQYF

abundance: -
j_gene: TRBJ2-1
d_gene: -
v_gene: TRBV29-1
CDR3nt: TGCAGCGTTGGGGGCTGGAGCTCCTACAATGAGCAGTTCTTC
CDR3aa: CSVGGWSSYNEQFF

abundance: -
j_gene: TRBJ2-2
d_gene: -
v_gene: TRBV9
CDR3nt: TGTGCCAGCAGCGTCCGACCTAGTCCCCAAACCGGGGAGCTGTTTTTT
CDR3aa: CASSVRPSPQTGELFF

abundance: -
j_gene: TRBJ2-7
d_gene: -
v_gene: TRBV27
CDR3nt: TGTGCCAGCCGTACAGGGGGGGGGATCTACGAGCAGTACTTC
CDR3aa: CASRTGGGIYEQYF

abundance: -
j_gene: TRBJ1-1
d_gene: -
v_gene: TRBV6-2/TRBV6-3
CDR3nt: TGTGCCAGCAGTTACTCGAATGCGGGGGACACTGAAGCTTTCTTT
CDR3aa: CASSYSNAGDTEAFF

abundance: -
j_gene: TRBJ1-1
d_gene: TRBD1
v_gene: TRBV11-2
CDR3nt: TGTGCCAGCAGCTTAGTACAGGGGGTGACCCCTGAAGCTTTCTTT
CDR3aa: CASSLVQGVTPEAFF

abundance: -
j_gene: TRBJ1-2
d_gene: TRBD1
v_gene: TRBV27
CDR3nt: TGTGCCAGCAAGGACAGGGGAAGAGGCTACACCTTC
CDR3aa: CASKDRGRGYTF